This TCR beta chain appears in the sequencing data of a study of T-cell reconstitution after alpha-beta-depleted transplantation in children. It was with unique molecular identifiers that the TCRbeta library was prepared. MiXCR was run by TCRdb on the PCR reads, yielding one entry per CDR3 protein. The sample shows around 380,000 distinct CDR3 sequences, about a tenth of them seen only once. The germline V and J ends were trimmed by 1 base and 0 bases, with 11 bases remaining between them. This CDR3 spans 16 amino acids. Germline-derived CDR1 and CDR2 are SGHTA and FQGTGA. This TCR came from a human donor who donated a stem cell graft to a child with acute myeloid leukemia. This material consisted of PBMCs from the stem cell graft donor, taken from the stem cell graft. This chain links TRBV7-3 with TRBJ2-3; no clear D. The chain's CDR3 is CASSLRTVSSTDTQYF. CDR3 DNA sequence: TGTGCCAGCAGCTTAAGGACGGTCTCTAGCACAGATACGCAGTATTTT. The entire variable domain, with the rest obtained from reference TRBV7-3 and TRBJ2-3, is as follows: GAGVSQTPSNKVTEKGKYVELRCDPISGHTALYWYRQSLGQGPEFLIYFQGTGAADDSGLPNDRFFAVRPEGSVSTLKIQRTERGDSAVYLCASSLRTVSSTDTQYFGPGTRLTVL.